This passage covers 8 T cell receptor beta chains from one sample sequenced in a study of post-analysis software for immune sequencing data. Study observations and caveats: TRBV5-6, TRBV5-1 and TRBV20-1 belonged to a set of about 5 TRBV segments that were more frequent in patients than controls.

Sequencing libraries made from TCR beta cDNA carried unique molecular identifiers. MiXCR, run by TCRdb on the PCR reads, gives a single entry per CDR3 protein. Here the sample spans about 560,000 distinct CDR3 sequences, about 40% being singletons. The antigens these receptors bind are not known. Source material: blood. These receptors were collected from a girl between 10 and 17 years old with multiple sclerosis.

V usage is TRBV7-9 and J usage is TRBJ2-3; D unresolved. V shed 6 bases and J shed 4 bases, with 8 bases lying between them. This CDR3 region has 12 residues. Germline CDR1 SEHNR, CDR2 FQNEAQ (reference sequence). The CDR3 loop reads CASRRTSDTQYF. CDR3 bases: TGTGCCAGCAGGCGGACGTCAGATACGCAGTATTTT.

The rearrangement uses TRBV6-5 and TRBJ2-4; 7 bases are a match to TRBD2. The DNA end lines up better with TRBJ2-5; the J call may be wrong. Germline values: CDR1 MNHEY, CDR2 SVGAGI. The CDR3 totals 14 residues. CDR3 DNA sequence: TGTGCCAGCAGTTACTCAGAGGGAGGGGAGACCCAGTACTTC. It translates to CASSYSEGGETQYF.

This clonotype was counted only a few times. The chain joins TRBV12-3 or TRBV12-4 to TRBJ1-2, with a tentative D call TRBD1 (5 bases). This CDR3 contains 12 residues. V was pared by 6 bases and J by 8 bases, with 13 bases between. As DNA, the CDR3 is TGTGCCAGCAGCCCCGTTGGGGGAGGCTACACCTTC. Translation: CASSPVGGGYTF.

Here the CDR3 reads CASTLGQGNTEAFF. Here the CDR3 DNA reads TGTGCCAGCACCCTCGGACAGGGGAACACTGAAGCTTTCTTT. This chain links TRBV6-5 with TRBJ1-1, with 8 bases identical to TRBD1. Germline V CDR1 and CDR2: MNHEY, SVGAGI. The J segment lost 1 base and the V segment lost 7 bases, leaving 5 bases of the junction unmatched. There are 14 residues in the CDR3.

This clonotype has more than one count but fewer than ten. The chain is built from TRBV11-2 and TRBJ2-7; 7 bases agree with TRBD1. The germline CDR1 and CDR2 sequences are SGHAT and FQNNGV. This CDR3 comprises 15 residues. The junction had 6 bases not matched to a gene; V was cut back by 4 bases and J by 0 bases. The CDR3 DNA reads as TGTGCCAGCAGCTCCCTCCGGGACAGCTCCTACGAGCAGTACTTC. This codes for CASSSLRDSSYEQYF.

V gene TRBV20-1 combines with J gene TRBJ2-1, with a possible D match to TRBD1 (6 bases). CDR1 is DFQATT, CDR2 SNEGSKA, per germline (reference sequence). CDR3 size: 14 residues. Trimming pared 1 base from V and 1 base from J, leaving 8 bases between. The CDR3 is CSARAGASYNEQFF. The DNA of the CDR3 is TGCAGTGCTAGAGCAGGGGCTTCCTACAATGAGCAGTTCTTC.

This clonotype was recorded a few times. The chain joins TRBV28 to TRBJ2-4; perhaps TRBD2 as D (6 bases). The end of the DNA is better explained by TRBJ2-5, so the J call may be wrong. Germline V gene lookup returns CDR1 MDHEN and CDR2 SYDVKM. This CDR3 contains 13 residues. The CDR3 region is CASMQPGAETQYF. The CDR3 region has the DNA TGTGCCAGCATGCAACCGGGAGCGGAGACCCAGTACTTC.

The chain has TRBV24-1 and TRBJ1-2, with 8 bases that match TRBD1. Germline V CDR1 and CDR2: KGHDR, SFDVKD. V shed 5 bases and J 7 bases; nucleotides not matched to a gene: 8. The CDR3 extends over 14 amino acids. The CDR3 region is CATSGAGGGFGYTF. The CDR3 DNA reads TGTGCCACCAGTGGAGCAGGGGGCGGCTTTGGCTACACCTTC.